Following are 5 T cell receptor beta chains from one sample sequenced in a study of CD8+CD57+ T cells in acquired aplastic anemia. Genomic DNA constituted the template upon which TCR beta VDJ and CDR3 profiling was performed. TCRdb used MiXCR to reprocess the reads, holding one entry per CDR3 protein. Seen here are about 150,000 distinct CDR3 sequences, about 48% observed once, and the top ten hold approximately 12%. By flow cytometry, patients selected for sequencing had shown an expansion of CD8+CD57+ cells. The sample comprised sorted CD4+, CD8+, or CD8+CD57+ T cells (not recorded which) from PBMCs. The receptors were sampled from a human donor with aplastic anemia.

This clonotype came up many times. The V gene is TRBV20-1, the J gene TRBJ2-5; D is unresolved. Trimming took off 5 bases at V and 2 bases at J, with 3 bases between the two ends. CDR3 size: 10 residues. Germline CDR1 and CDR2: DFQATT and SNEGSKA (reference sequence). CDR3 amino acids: CSAPQETQYF. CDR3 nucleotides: TGCAGTGCTCCACAAGAGACCCAGTACTTC.

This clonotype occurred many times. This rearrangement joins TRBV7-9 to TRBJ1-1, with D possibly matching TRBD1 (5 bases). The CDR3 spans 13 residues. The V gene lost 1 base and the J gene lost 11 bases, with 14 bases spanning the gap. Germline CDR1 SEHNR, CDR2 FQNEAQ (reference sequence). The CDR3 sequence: CASSLGLGDEAFF. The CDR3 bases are TGTGCCAGCAGCTTAGGGTTGGGGGACGAGGCTTTCTTT.

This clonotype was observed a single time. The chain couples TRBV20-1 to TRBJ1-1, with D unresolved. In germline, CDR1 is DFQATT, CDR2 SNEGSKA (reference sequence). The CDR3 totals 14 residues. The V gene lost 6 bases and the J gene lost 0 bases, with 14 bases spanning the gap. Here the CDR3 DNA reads TGCAGTGCACCGACTGGACGGGTGAACACTGAAGCTTTCTTT. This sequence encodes CSAPTGRVNTEAFF.

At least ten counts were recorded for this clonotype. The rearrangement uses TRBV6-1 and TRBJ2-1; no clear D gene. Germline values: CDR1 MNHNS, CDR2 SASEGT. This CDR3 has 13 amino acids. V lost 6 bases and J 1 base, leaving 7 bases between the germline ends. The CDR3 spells CASSVESYNEQFF. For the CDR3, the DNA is TGTGCCAGCAGCGTGGAATCCTACAATGAGCAGTTCTTC.

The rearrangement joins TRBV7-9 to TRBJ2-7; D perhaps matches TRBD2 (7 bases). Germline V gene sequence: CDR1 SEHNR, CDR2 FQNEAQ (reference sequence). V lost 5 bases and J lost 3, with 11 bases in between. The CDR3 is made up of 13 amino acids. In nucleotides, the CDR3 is TGTGCCAGCAGCCCGGGGGGCGACTACGAGCAGTACTTC. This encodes CASSPGGDYEQYF.